This is a list of T cell receptor beta chains from one sample in a study of shared clonotypes between healthy human individuals. Profiling relied on immunoSEQ multiplex PCR, and the TCRdb table lists in-frame clones only, not all of them. Among fewer than 600,000 clones listed, roughly four fifths were seen once. The sample taken for sequencing was PBMCs. The receptors come from a woman aged 40 to 50 in good health. Some clones in this sample may be carry-over from other donors' samples. CDR3s include the opening cysteine and the closing phenylalanine or tryptophan. The D gene is left open where the match is weak.

V gene,D gene,J gene,CDR3 protein
TRBV27,TRBD2,TRBJ2-4,CASSGGGHVNIQYF
TRBV14,.,TRBJ2-2,CASSISRGAGELFF
TRBV7-9,.,TRBJ1-3,CASSLAQGAGGGNTIYF
TRBV30,.,TRBJ2-6,CAWSFGGVNVLTF
TRBV2,TRBD1,TRBJ1-6,CASSAFGQGNNSPLHF
TRBV7-9,.,TRBJ1-6,CASSLDPYSPLHF
TRBV7-2,.,TRBJ2-2,CASSLVRYSTGELFF
TRBV18,.,TRBJ1-1,CASSPREGTEAFF
TRBV30,.,TRBJ1-4,CAWSVGSESNEKLFF
TRBV7-2,TRBD2,TRBJ2-7,CASSEGLAGVSEQYF
TRBV10-3,.,TRBJ1-4,CAISESSGSGYEKLFF
TRBV7-2,TRBD1,TRBJ1-4,CASSSTGTGGEKLFF
TRBV7-8,.,TRBJ1-1,CASSPSHSNTEAFF
TRBV19,.,TRBJ2-7,CASSITPGGEQYF
TRBV6-1,.,TRBJ1-6,CASSGGTVSYNSPLHF
TRBV30,.,TRBJ2-7,CAWSVGGSSYEQYF
TRBV10-3,TRBD1,TRBJ2-1,CAIGTGGDSQFF
TRBV28,.,TRBJ1-2,CASSLLGVGYGYTF
TRBV11-1,.,TRBJ2-7,CASSPAMDSGYEQYF
TRBV29-1,.,TRBJ2-2,CSVAPRTGELFF
TRBV5-1,.,TRBJ1-6,CASSLAITAPGALHF
TRBV28,.,TRBJ2-7,CASSLGNYEQYF
TRBV9,.,TRBJ2-7,CASSVDGGGIEQYF
TRBV12-5,TRBD2,TRBJ2-5,CASGQGLAAQETQYF
TRBV19,TRBD1,TRBJ2-7,CASRKPGQGQEQYF
TRBV12-1,.,TRBJ2-1,CASSCATGLAGPWSSYNEQFF
TRBV5-1,.,TRBJ2-1,CASSLVPPEQFF
TRBV18,.,TRBJ2-5,CASSPRTILGETQYF
TRBV18,TRBD2,TRBJ2-1,CASSPGLAGLNEQFF
TRBV7-9,TRBD1,TRBJ2-1,CASSPGTGATNEQFF
TRBV2,.,TRBJ2-7,CASSVGQMGFFYEQYF
TRBV7-9,TRBD1,TRBJ1-5,CASSLAGTDNNQPQHF
TRBV5-1,.,TRBJ1-2,CASSPSGTTYGYTF
TRBV19,.,TRBJ1-1,CASSANQNTEAFF
TRBV10-3,.,TRBJ2-3,CASGTASTDTQYF
TRBV6-6,.,TRBJ2-7,CASSYGGSRYEQYF
TRBV15,.,TRBJ2-5,CATSRGGLETQYF
TRBV19,TRBD2,TRBJ2-2,CASSIGQLAGVYTGELFF
TRBV10-1,.,.,CASQGSDEQYF
TRBV11-2,.,TRBJ2-3,CASSLYSRTDTQYF
TRBV27,TRBD2,TRBJ2-1,CASSPGLAGDNEQFF
TRBV14,.,TRBJ2-3,CASSPVGLTDTQYF
TRBV28,.,TRBJ1-2,CASSSPGTGPGVYTF
TRBV15,.,TRBJ2-7,CATSRDTGGAYEQYF
TRBV11-2,.,TRBJ2-1,CASSGPSSGISYNEQFF
TRBV30,TRBD2,TRBJ2-1,CAWSVGLAGVYNEQFF